These 10 T cell receptor beta chains were sequenced from one sample in a study of beta chain features in type 1 diabetes. Expressed TCRB transcripts were sequenced, since all the RNA that had been isolated was reverse transcribed. Sequenced by immunoSEQ multiplex PCR; TCRdb stores in-frame clones only, minus some. The table has about 900,000 clones, roughly 17% seen once; the top ten hold about 0.02%. The material sequenced was naive CD4+ T cells from blood. Every receptor here comes from a woman between 18 and 30 years old in good health.

V is TRBV7-9 and J is TRBJ1-1; tentative D call: TRBD1 (6 bases). This CDR3 contains 13 residues. Germline V gene data show CDR1 as SEHNR and CDR2 as FQNEAQ (reference sequence). Between the trimmed V and J ends, which lost 3 bases and 7 bases, there was a span of 12 bases. The CDR3: CASSFRGVDEAFF. The CDR3 nucleotides read TGTGCCAGCAGCTTCAGGGGAGTTGATGAAGCTTTCTTT.

The genes are TRBV11-2 and TRBJ2-1; a weak D match, TRBD1 (6 bases). V shed 4 bases and J shed 0 bases, with 22 bases lying between them. The CDR3 covers 19 residues. In germline, CDR1 is SGHAT, CDR2 FQNNGV. This chain's CDR3 is CASSSPPGGHMSSYNEQFF. CDR3 sequence (DNA): TGTGCCAGCAGCTCACCGCCTGGGGGACACATGAGCTCCTACAATGAGCAGTTCTTC.

This clone was seen only a few times. V gene TRBV7-3 combines with J gene TRBJ2-3; the D gene is possibly TRBD1 (6 bases). The germline V gene has CDR1 SGHTA and CDR2 FQGTGA. Trimming shortened V by 5 bases and J by 0 bases, and 15 bases separated the two germline ends. This CDR3 comprises 16 residues. In nucleotides, the CDR3 is TGTGCCAGCAGCCCGACTGAGACAGGAAGCACAGATACGCAGTATTTT. Translating it yields CASSPTETGSTDTQYF.

This clone occurred a few times. The J gene is TRBJ2-1, the V gene TRBV19; 9 bases align to TRBD2. Per the germline V gene, CDR1 is LNHDA and CDR2 is SQIVND (reference sequence). This CDR3 is built from 18 residues. The junction had 16 bases not matched to a gene; V was cut back by 1 base and J by 9 bases. CDR3 sequence: CASSIVFSLAGFVREQFF. The CDR3 DNA is TGTGCCAGTAGTATAGTTTTCTCTCTAGCGGGGTTTGTTCGTGAGCAGTTCTTC. The full variable domain, with the rest looked up from reference TRBV19 and TRBJ2-1, is DGGITQSPKYLFRKEGQNVTLSCEQNLNHDAMYWYRQDPGQGLRLIYYSQIVNDFQKGDIAEGYSVSREKKESFPLTVTSAQKNPTAFYLCASSIVFSLAGFVREQFFGPGTRLTVL.

The chain employs TRBV7-2 and TRBJ2-7; 7 bases agree with TRBD2. With 5 bases clipped from V and 5 bases from J, the junction kept 12 bases outside the gene matches. The CDR3 consists of 15 residues. Germline CDR1 reads SGHTA; CDR2 reads FQGNSA. The CDR3 loop reads CASSHPGGSKHEQYF. The DNA of the CDR3 is TGTGCCAGCAGCCACCCCGGCGGGAGTAAGCACGAGCAGTACTTC. Looking up the rest from reference TRBV7-2 and TRBJ2-7 gives the full variable domain: GAGVSQSPSNKVTEKGKDVELRCDPISGHTALYWYRQSLGQGLEFLIYFQGNSAPDKSGLPSDRFSAERTGGSVSTLTIQRTQQEDSAVYLCASSHPGGSKHEQYFGPGTRLTVT.

The rearrangement joins TRBV2 to TRBJ1-4; weak D call: TRBD1 (6 bases). With 6 bases removed from V and 8 bases from J, the gap between germline ends came to 16 bases. Germline loops: CDR1 SNHLY, CDR2 FYNNEI. The CDR3 consists of 14 residues. The CDR3, as DNA: TGTGCCAGCAGGATGACAGGAAGTAGCGAAAAACTGTTTTTT. Protein product: CASRMTGSSEKLFF.

The sample holds a few counts of this clone. This sequence joins TRBV11-2 and TRBJ2-2, with 9 nucleotides matching TRBD2. CDR3 length equals 18 residues. Germline assignment: CDR1 SGHAT and CDR2 FQNNGV. Germline trimming cut 2 bases from V and 3 bases from J; bases unmatched to any gene: 10. The CDR3 coding sequence is TGTGCCAGCAGCTTATACCCCCTCGGCGGGAGGGACACCGGGGAGCTGTTTTTT. It codes for CASSLYPLGGRDTGELFF.

This clone was seen a few times. The rearrangement links TRBV6-5 to TRBJ1-6; D not certain. The CDR3 contains 15 residues. CDR1 is MNHEY and CDR2 is SVGAGI in the germline V gene. V was shortened by 0 bases and J by 9 bases, with 12 bases between the two germline ends. The CDR3 DNA reads as TGTGCCAGCAGTTACTCGATAGACCCCGGTTCACCCCTCCACTTT. It codes for CASSYSIDPGSPLHF.

Only a few counts were recorded for this clone. The rearrangement uses TRBV9 and TRBJ1-5; TRBD1 aligns across 11 bases. V gave up 5 bases and J gave up 7 bases; unmatched junction bases: 8. The germline gives CDR1 SGDLS, CDR2 YYNGEE. The CDR3 spans 15 residues. CDR3 amino acids: CASRGTGGISQPQHF. In DNA, the CDR3 is TGTGCCAGCAGGGGGACAGGGGGAATCAGCCAGCCCCAGCATTTT. Variable domain in full (rest from reference TRBV9 and TRBJ1-5): DSGVTQTPKHLITATGQRVTLRCSPRSGDLSVYWYQQSLDQGLQFLIQYYNGEERAKGNILERFSAQQFPDLHSELNLSSLELGDSALYFCASRGTGGISQPQHFGDGTRLSIL.

This clone was found a few times. The chain recombines TRBV7-8 with TRBJ2-3; D not resolved. Germline values: CDR1 SGHVS, CDR2 FQNEAQ. The CDR3 has 14 amino acids. Deletions cut 0 bases from V and 3 bases from J, with 7 bases between. For the CDR3, the DNA is TGTGCCAGCAGCTTAGCACCGCTAACAGATACGCAGTATTTT. Protein: CASSLAPLTDTQYF.